The clone carrying this T cell receptor beta chain has just a few counts. The antigen remains unidentified. The sample comes from a study of human T cells and chemical hapten exposure. Library preparation tagged each individual cDNA molecule with a unique molecular identifier. How the authors handled the data: The median was approximately 89,000 TCRs per sample, ranging roughly 20,000 to 750,000. One entry per CDR3 protein, called by TCRdb with MiXCR from the RACE reads. These V and J calls rely on TCRdb rather than the paper's analysis. This table has 110,000 or so distinct CDR3 sequences, approximately 8.8% appearing once. The CDR3 sequence is 15 residues long. The V gene lost 5 bases and the J gene lost 4 bases, with 15 bases spanning the gap. CDR1 is SGHTA, CDR2 FQGTGA, per germline. The time point is: patch test 2, 6 weeks after DPC sensitization. As to treatment: therapeutic diphenylcyclopropenone sensitization with weekly scalp DPC.

Whole-study findings and limits: TCRs whose frequency exceeded 1 in 1000 remained the same following DPC sensitization.

The J gene is TRBJ1-5, the V gene TRBV7-3, with D possibly being TRBD1 (5 bases). The receptor was derived from a woman in her thirties or forties with alopecia areata. Some clones in this sample may be carry-over from other donors' samples. Sequenced here: whole blood, sampled in connection with sensitization to the hapten diphenylcyclopropenone (DPC). CDR3 DNA: TGTGCCAGCAGCCTCGCGGGGCAGATTAATCAGCCCCAGCATTTT. Residues: CASSLAGQINQPQHF.